This entry lists 30 T cell receptor beta chains sequenced from one sample in a study of patients and donors after allogeneic stem cell transplantation. In TCRdb, the RT-PCR reads were re-called with MiXCR into one record per CDR3 protein. The table shows fewer than 250,000 distinct CDR3 sequences, with around an eighth occurring only once. The sequencing sample was made of blood, either unsorted or a sorted T cell fraction (not recorded which). The receptors originated from a human donor who was either an allogeneic HSCT recipient or a stem cell or donor lymphocyte infusion donor (not recorded which). It is not recorded whose cells these are; they may come from a transplant donor.

This clonotype was observed a handful of times. The rearrangement links TRBV19 to TRBJ1-5, with D hard to call. CDR3 length: 13 amino acids. Per germline, CDR1 LNHDA and CDR2 SQIVND (reference sequence). V was clipped by 5 bases and J by 4 bases, with 9 bases between them. DNA for the CDR3: TGTGCCAGTAGTGAGCAGGAGAATCAGCCCCAGCATTTT. Protein product: CASSEQENQPQHF.

J is TRBJ2-3 and V is TRBV28; D is perhaps TRBD2 (6 bases). This CDR3 has 17 amino acids. V was pared by 1 base and J by 1 base, with 15 bases between. Germline V gene lookup returns CDR1 MDHEN and CDR2 SYDVKM. CDR3 DNA: TGTGCCAGCAGTTTATACCTGAGCGGGCAGGGCACAGATACGCAGTATTTT. Its translation: CASSLYLSGQGTDTQYF. Supplemented by reference TRBV28 and TRBJ2-3, the full variable domain reads DVKVTQSSRYLVKRTGEKVFLECVQDMDHENMFWYRQDPGLGLRLIYFSYDVKMKEKGDIPEGYSVSREKKERFSLILESASTNQTSMYLCASSLYLSGQGTDTQYFGPGTRLTVL.

V gene TRBV3-1 combines with J gene TRBJ2-7; TRBD1 matches 11 bases. Germline V gene data show CDR1 as LGHDT and CDR2 as YNNKEL (reference sequence). The CDR3 runs 16 residues. V was clipped by 2 bases and J by 6 bases; unmatched bases: 9. DNA of the CDR3: TGTGCCAGCAGCCAATGGGGGGGACAGGGGGTCGGCGAGCAGTACTTC. Protein product: CASSQWGGQGVGEQYF.

In this sample, this clonotype turned up a few times. This chain links TRBV20-1 with TRBJ1-1; D might be TRBD1 (5 bases). The germline CDR1 and CDR2 sequences are DFQATT and SNEGSKA (reference sequence). This CDR3 is 15 amino acids long. V lost 3 bases and J 5 bases, leaving 19 bases between the germline ends. The CDR3 loop reads CSARMGSGSGTEAFF. In DNA, the CDR3 is TGCAGTGCTAGGATGGGATCAGGGTCGGGGACTGAAGCTTTCTTT.

This chain connects TRBV6-1 to TRBJ1-2, with a weak D call TRBD1 (5 bases). In germline, CDR1 is MNHNS, CDR2 SASEGT. Trimming pared 6 bases from V and 1 base from J, leaving 12 bases between. CDR3 length equals 14 residues. DNA of the CDR3: TGTGCCAGCAGAAGGGGAGTTGGTAACTATGGCTACACCTTC. Translating gives CASRRGVGNYGYTF.

This clonotype was detected a few times. The J gene is TRBJ1-5, the V gene TRBV19, with D perhaps TRBD1 (6 bases). Deletions cut 4 bases from V and 6 bases from J, with 16 bases between. Germline CDR1 reads LNHDA; CDR2 reads SQIVND (reference sequence). The CDR3 contains 15 residues. In DNA form, the CDR3 reads TGTGCCAGTAGTAAGTTTCAGGGGCCGGGTCAGCCCCAGCATTTT. Translation gives CASSKFQGPGQPQHF.

V gene TRBV30 combines with J gene TRBJ1-2; 9 bases agree with TRBD1. Germline V gene data show CDR1 as GTSNPN and CDR2 as SVGIG (reference sequence). V shed 5 bases and J 5 bases; nucleotides not matched to a gene: 0. There are 11 residues in the CDR3. This CDR3 is CAWGQGYGYTF. In DNA form, the CDR3 reads TGTGCCTGGGGACAGGGGTATGGCTACACCTTC.

This clonotype has more than one count but fewer than ten. The J gene is TRBJ1-3, the V gene TRBV15, with no clear D. Germline values: CDR1 LNHNV, CDR2 YYDKDF (reference sequence). The CDR3 is made up of 17 amino acids. V was trimmed by 0 bases and J by 0 bases, leaving 12 bases between them. This CDR3 reads CATSRDFGRGSGNTIYF. In nucleotides, the CDR3 is TGTGCCACCAGCAGAGATTTCGGACGGGGCTCTGGAAACACCATATATTTT.

This clonotype has at least ten counts. The CDR3 DNA reads TGCAGTGCTAGAGGACAGACGCAGTATAATTCACCCCTCCACTTT. It translates to CSARGQTQYNSPLHF. This chain links TRBV20-1 with TRBJ1-6; D is perhaps TRBD1 (5 bases). The CDR3 totals 15 residues. Germline V gives CDR1 DFQATT, CDR2 SNEGSKA (reference sequence). Trimming pared 1 base from V and 4 bases from J, leaving 11 bases between.

The V call is TRBV7-2, the J call TRBJ2-2; TRBD2 matches 9 bases. The CDR3 extends over 17 amino acids. Losses at the gene ends were 5 bases for V and 0 bases for J; bases not matched to a gene: 7. Germline values: CDR1 SGHTA, CDR2 FQGNSA. As DNA, the CDR3 is TGTGCCAGCAGCGGCAAACTAGCGGGCTCGAACACCGGGGAGCTGTTTTTT. This translates into CASSGKLAGSNTGELFF.

This clonotype was found a few times. The chain recombines TRBV6-1 with TRBJ2-2, with D possibly being TRBD2 (6 bases). Trimming left V 10 bases short and J 7 bases short, with 13 bases between. The CDR3 is 12 amino acids. The V gene's germline CDR1 is MNHNS and CDR2 SASEGT. CDR3 DNA sequence: TGTGCCATCCTAGCGCGACGCGGGGAGCTGTTTTTT. This sequence encodes CAILARRGELFF.

The chain has TRBV7-2 and TRBJ1-1, with 12 bases matching TRBD1. Germline V CDR1 and CDR2: SGHTA, FQGNSA. CDR3 length equals 15 residues. Trimming took 6 bases from V and 5 from J; bases not matched to a gene: 7. CDR3 amino acids: CASRKGQGAGTEAFF. The CDR3 DNA sequence: TGTGCCAGCAGAAAGGGACAGGGGGCCGGTACTGAAGCTTTCTTT.

The chain couples TRBV2 to TRBJ2-5; maybe TRBD2 (7 bases). Germline CDR1 and CDR2: SNHLY and FYNNEI. V was cut by 0 bases and J by 5 bases, with 16 bases left in between. CDR3 length equals 16 residues. CDR3 bases: TGTGCCAGCAGTGAAGCCCGAATTAGGGGGGGGGAGACCCAGTACTTC. This sequence encodes CASSEARIRGGETQYF.

This chain links TRBV19 with TRBJ1-5; perhaps TRBD1 as D (6 bases). Trimming removed 3 bases from V and 6 bases from J, with 15 bases in between. CDR3 length: 15 amino acids. Germline V CDR1 and CDR2: LNHDA, SQIVND (reference sequence). As DNA, the CDR3 is TGTGCCAGTAGTATTCAGGGGCCGGTCACTCAGCCCCAGCATTTT. Translating gives CASSIQGPVTQPQHF.

This clonotype was recorded a few times. V gene TRBV30 combines with J gene TRBJ1-2; 8 bases are a match to TRBD1. V was pared by 8 bases and J by 7 bases, with 12 bases of the junction left unmatched. From germline, CDR1 is GTSNPN and CDR2 SVGIG (reference sequence). The CDR3 has 13 residues. CDR3 nucleotide sequence: TGTGCCCGTCACCCCCAGGGGGCGGGTGGCTACACCTTC. Encoded protein: CARHPQGAGGYTF.

This chain connects TRBV6-5 to TRBJ1-1; TRBD1 agrees at 8 bases. The CDR3 runs 13 residues. V shed 2 bases and J 4 bases; nucleotides not matched to a gene: 0. The germline CDR1 and CDR2 sequences are MNHEY and SVGAGI. CDR3 sequence: CASSYTGGTEAFF. The CDR3 DNA sequence: TGTGCCAGCAGTTACACAGGGGGCACTGAAGCTTTCTTT.

Many counts were recorded for this clonotype. J is TRBJ1-5 and V is TRBV7-8, with 9 bases that match TRBD1. CDR1 and CDR2 (germline): SGHVS, FQNEAQ. There are 15 residues in the CDR3. V lost 6 bases, J lost 1 base, and 4 bases stayed unmatched. The DNA for the CDR3 is TGTGCCAGCAGACGTGACAGGGGGAGCAATCAGCCCCAGCATTTT. This encodes CASRRDRGSNQPQHF.

This clonotype was recorded a few times. The chain has TRBV7-3 and TRBJ1-3; 8 bases are a match to TRBD1. Germline lookup yields CDR1 SGHTA and CDR2 FQGTGA. CDR3 length: 16 residues. Germline trimming cut 4 bases from V and 2 bases from J; bases unmatched to any gene: 7. In DNA form, the CDR3 reads TGTGCCAGCAGCTACCTCCCGGGACAGGCTGGAAACACCATATATTTT. Translating gives CASSYLPGQAGNTIYF.

V is TRBV6-1 and J is TRBJ2-2; TRBD1 matches at 10 bases. The germline CDR1 and CDR2 sequences are MNHNS and SASEGT. V shed 5 bases, J shed 5 bases, and the junction held 5 bases outside the gene matches. This CDR3 has 15 residues. Here the CDR3 reads CASSRGTGETGELFF. DNA of the CDR3: TGTGCCAGCAGTCGGGGGACAGGGGAAACCGGGGAGCTGTTTTTT.

A few counts support this clonotype. This chain uses TRBV20-1 with TRBJ2-4; no clear D. Germline V CDR1 and CDR2: DFQATT, SNEGSKA (reference sequence). Deletions cut 0 bases from V and 0 bases from J, with 9 bases between. The CDR3 runs to 15 residues. This CDR3 is CSARDATKAKNIQYF. The CDR3 region has the DNA TGCAGTGCTAGAGATGCCACGAAAGCCAAAAACATTCAGTACTTC.

The chain carries TRBV7-3 and TRBJ1-5; 8 positions agree with TRBD1. The germline V gene encodes CDR1 SGHTA and CDR2 FQGTGA. J was trimmed by 6 bases and V by 8 bases; bases with no gene match: 6. The CDR3 is made up of 13 amino acids. The CDR3 here is CASPGGLGQPQHF. The CDR3, as DNA: TGTGCCAGCCCAGGGGGCCTTGGTCAGCCCCAGCATTTT.

This clonotype occurred a few times. V and J are TRBV29-1 and TRBJ2-5; 9 bases are shared with TRBD1. V was clipped by 6 bases and J by 5 bases; unmatched bases: 4. Germline-derived CDR1 and CDR2 are SQVTM and ANQGSEA. This CDR3 is built from 12 residues. CDR3 in amino acids: CSVDGQGETQYF. CDR3 nucleotide sequence: TGCAGCGTGGATGGACAGGGGGAGACCCAGTACTTC.

At least ten counts were recorded for this clonotype. The chain joins TRBV9 to TRBJ2-5, with D perhaps TRBD1 (5 bases). V gave up 0 bases and J gave up 7 bases, with 16 bases separating them. Germline values: CDR1 SGDLS, CDR2 YYNGEE. The CDR3 runs 15 residues. Here the CDR3 DNA reads TGTGCCAGCAGCGTAGACCTCAGGGCTTTGGGGACCCAGTACTTC. As protein: CASSVDLRALGTQYF.

This clonotype was seen a handful of times. This chain uses TRBV20-1 with TRBJ1-5, with D perhaps matching TRBD1 (6 bases). CDR1 and CDR2 (germline): DFQATT, SNEGSKA (reference sequence). The CDR3 is made up of 13 amino acids. The V end was cut by 6 bases, the J end by 3 bases, with 12 bases between. The CDR3 protein is CSARRDNNQPQHF. In DNA form, the CDR3 reads TGCAGTGCCAGACGGGACAACAATCAGCCCCAGCATTTT.

This chain joins TRBV20-1 and TRBJ1-4; TRBD1 aligns across 8 bases. V shed 4 bases, J shed 3 bases, and the junction held 7 bases outside the gene matches. This CDR3 comprises 15 residues. Germline CDR1 is DFQATT and CDR2 is SNEGSKA (reference sequence). CDR3 bases: TGCAGTGCTATCATCTCGGGACAGGCTAATGAAAAACTGTTTTTT. This sequence encodes CSAIISGQANEKLFF.

The chain carries TRBV20-1 and TRBJ2-7, with a possible D match to TRBD1 (6 bases). The germline V gene has CDR1 DFQATT and CDR2 SNEGSKA (reference sequence). Trimming removed 4 bases from V and 0 bases from J, with 28 bases in between. This CDR3 region has 19 residues. CDR3 DNA: TGCAGTGCTACATATCCCGGGGACAACGCCATAACAGCCTCCTACGAGCAGTACTTC. Protein sequence: CSATYPGDNAITASYEQYF.

This clonotype turned up a few times. The chain is built from TRBV20-1 and TRBJ1-5; D gene uncertain. The CDR3 runs to 15 residues. The germline V gene encodes CDR1 DFQATT and CDR2 SNEGSKA (reference sequence). V lost 0 bases, J lost 0 bases, and 9 bases lay in between. CDR3 DNA sequence: TGCAGTGCTAGAGAGCTACAGAATAGCAATCAGCCCCAGCATTTT. This translates into CSARELQNSNQPQHF.

Many counts were recorded for this clonotype. V usage is TRBV29-1 and J usage is TRBJ2-2, with D hard to call. The germline V and J ends were trimmed by 4 bases and 4 bases, with 7 bases remaining between them. The CDR3 contains 12 residues. Germline V gene data show CDR1 as SQVTM and CDR2 as ANQGSEA. The CDR3 loop is CSVVHGTGELFF. CDR3 DNA sequence: TGCAGCGTTGTTCATGGCACCGGGGAGCTGTTTTTT.

This clonotype was picked up many times. The chain carries TRBV7-9 and TRBJ2-5; 13 bases line up with TRBD2. This CDR3 contains 17 residues. V lost 6 bases and J lost 4; bases outside the gene matches: 11. From germline, CDR1 is SEHNR and CDR2 FQNEAQ (reference sequence). The CDR3 loop is CASRKRAGLAGVETQYF. DNA for the CDR3: TGTGCCAGCAGAAAAAGGGCTGGACTAGCGGGAGTAGAGACCCAGTACTTC. The full variable domain, rest sourced from reference TRBV7-9 and TRBJ2-5, is DTGVSQNPRHKITKRGQNVTFRCDPISEHNRLYWYRQTLGQGPEFLTYFQNEAQLEKSRLLSDRFSAERPKGSFSTLEIQRTEQGDSAMYLCASRKRAGLAGVETQYFGPGTRLLVL.

This clonotype was counted ten times or more. The chain uses TRBV29-1 and TRBJ1-5, with D tentatively TRBD1 (5 bases). The CDR3 covers 14 residues. The germline V and J ends were trimmed by 6 bases and 0 bases, with 12 bases remaining between them. Germline CDR1 and CDR2: SQVTM and ANQGSEA. The DNA of the CDR3 is TGCAGCGTACTTTTGGGGCATAGCAATCAGCCCCAGCATTTT. Protein: CSVLLGHSNQPQHF. Full variable domain (rest looked up from reference TRBV29-1 and TRBJ1-5): SAVISQKPSRDICQRGTSLTIQCQVDSQVTMMFWYRQQPGQSLTLIATANQGSEATYESGFVIDKFPISRPNLTFSTLTVSNMSPEDSSIYLCSVLLGHSNQPQHFGDGTRLSIL.